Listed below are T cell receptor beta chains from one sample, sequenced in a study of lymphopenia after photon versus proton radiotherapy. Clones were sequenced by immunoSEQ multiplex PCR, and TCRdb holds only the in-frame ones, with some missing. The profile covers 150,000 to 200,000 clones, with less than 90% appearing a single time and approximately 4.7% taken by the ten largest. The sequencing here drew on peripheral blood, taken from a patient treated with photon-based radiotherapy. Every receptor here comes from a man over 45 with gastric cancer. CDR3s include the opening cysteine and the closing phenylalanine or tryptophan. A D gene is named only where the DNA matches it firmly. Clone size appears in some rows only: once, few, many, or a class for an expanded clone.

. | . | TRBJ2-1 | TRBV30 | CAWAGNNEQFF | TGTGCCTGGGCGGGGAACAATGAGCAGTTCTTC
. | . | TRBJ2-6 | TRBV7-2 | CASSLVLSGANVLTF | TGTGCCAGCAGCTTAGTCCTATCTGGGGCCAACGTCCTGACTTTC
. | . | TRBJ1-3 | TRBV7-9 | CASSFDFSPTSGNTIYF | TGTGCCAGCAGCTTCGACTTCTCACCCACCTCTGGAAACACCATATATTTT
. | TRBD1 | TRBJ2-5 | TRBV10-1 | CASSRDRGLGAQYF | TGCGCCAGCAGTCGGGACAGGGGCTTGGGGGCCCAGTACTTC
. | . | TRBJ2-7 | TRBV4-1 | CASSQVRGAHYEQYF | TGCGCCAGCAGCCAAGTCAGAGGGGCGCACTACGAGCAGTACTTC
. | . | TRBJ2-5 | TRBV18 | CASSPQPETQYF | TGTGCCAGCTCACCACAGCCTGAGACCCAGTACTTC
. | TRBD1 | TRBJ2-7 | TRBV7-9 | CASSLGETGGEQYF | TGTGCCAGCAGCTTGGGGGAGACAGGGGGCGAGCAGTACTTC
. | . | TRBJ2-3 | TRBV7-9 | CASSLISDSRAAGTQYF | TGTGCCAGCAGCTTAATCTCCGACTCTAGAGCGGCTGGTACGCAGTATTTT
. | . | TRBJ2-1 | TRBV6-5 | CASKQEYGEQFF | TGTGCCAGCAAGCAGGAATATGGTGAGCAGTTCTTC
once | . | TRBJ2-2 | TRBV7-9 | CASSLMDRNTGELFF | TGTGCCAGCAGCTTAATGGACAGGAACACCGGGGAGCTGTTTTTT